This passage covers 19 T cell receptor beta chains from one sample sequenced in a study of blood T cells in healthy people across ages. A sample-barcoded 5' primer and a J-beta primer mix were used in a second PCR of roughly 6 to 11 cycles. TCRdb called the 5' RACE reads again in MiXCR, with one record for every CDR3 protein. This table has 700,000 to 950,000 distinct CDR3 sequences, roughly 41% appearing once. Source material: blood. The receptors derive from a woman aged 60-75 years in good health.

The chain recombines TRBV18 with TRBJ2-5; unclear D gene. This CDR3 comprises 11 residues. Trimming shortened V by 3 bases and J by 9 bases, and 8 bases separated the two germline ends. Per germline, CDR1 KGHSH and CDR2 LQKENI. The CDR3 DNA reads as TGTGCCAGCTCACCTGGTCGGGCCCAGTACTTC. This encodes CASSPGRAQYF.

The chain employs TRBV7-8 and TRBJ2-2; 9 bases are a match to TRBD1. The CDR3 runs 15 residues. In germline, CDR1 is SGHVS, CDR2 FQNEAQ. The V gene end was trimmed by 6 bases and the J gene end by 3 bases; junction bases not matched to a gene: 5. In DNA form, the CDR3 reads TGTGCCAGCAGATCCGGACAGGGGTACACCGGGGAGCTGTTTTTT. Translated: CASRSGQGYTGELFF.

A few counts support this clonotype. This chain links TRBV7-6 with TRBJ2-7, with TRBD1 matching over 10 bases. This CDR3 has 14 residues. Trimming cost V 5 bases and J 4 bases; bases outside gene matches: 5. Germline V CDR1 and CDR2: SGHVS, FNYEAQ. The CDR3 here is CASSQADRGYEQYF. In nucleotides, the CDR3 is TGTGCCAGCAGCCAGGCGGACAGGGGGTACGAGCAGTACTTC.

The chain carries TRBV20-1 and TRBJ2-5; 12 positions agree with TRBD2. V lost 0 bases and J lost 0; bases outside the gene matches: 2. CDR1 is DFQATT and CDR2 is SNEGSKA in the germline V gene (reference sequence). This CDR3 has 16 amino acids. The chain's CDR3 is CSARDLAGGYQETQYF. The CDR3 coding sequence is TGCAGTGCTAGAGATCTAGCGGGGGGGTACCAAGAGACCCAGTACTTC.

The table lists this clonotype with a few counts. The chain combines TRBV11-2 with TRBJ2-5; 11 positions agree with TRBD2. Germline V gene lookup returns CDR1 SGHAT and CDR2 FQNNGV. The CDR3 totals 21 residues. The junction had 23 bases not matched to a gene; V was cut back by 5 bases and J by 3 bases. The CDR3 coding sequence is TGTGCCAGCAGCCCCGGACCCGAAACTAGCGGGAGACGTTTGGGTGAAGAGACCCAGTACTTC. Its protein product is CASSPGPETSGRRLGEETQYF. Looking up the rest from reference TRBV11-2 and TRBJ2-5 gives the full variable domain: EAGVAQSPRYKIIEKRQSVAFWCNPISGHATLYWYQQILGQGPKLLIQFQNNGVVDDSQLPKDRFSAERLKGVDSTLKIQPAKLEDSAVYLCASSPGPETSGRRLGEETQYFGPGTRLLVL.

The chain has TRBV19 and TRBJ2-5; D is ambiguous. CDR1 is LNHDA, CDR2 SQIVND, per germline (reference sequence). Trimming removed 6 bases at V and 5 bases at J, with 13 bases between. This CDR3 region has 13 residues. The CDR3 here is CASSITTWETQYF. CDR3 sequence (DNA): TGTGCCAGTAGCATTACAACGTGGGAGACCCAGTACTTC.

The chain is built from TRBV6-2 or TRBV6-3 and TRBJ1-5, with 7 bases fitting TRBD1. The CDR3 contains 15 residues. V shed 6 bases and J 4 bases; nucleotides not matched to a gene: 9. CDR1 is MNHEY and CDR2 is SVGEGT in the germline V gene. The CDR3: CASRYRDRANQPQHF. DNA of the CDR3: TGTGCCAGCAGGTATCGAGACAGGGCGAATCAGCCCCAGCATTTT.

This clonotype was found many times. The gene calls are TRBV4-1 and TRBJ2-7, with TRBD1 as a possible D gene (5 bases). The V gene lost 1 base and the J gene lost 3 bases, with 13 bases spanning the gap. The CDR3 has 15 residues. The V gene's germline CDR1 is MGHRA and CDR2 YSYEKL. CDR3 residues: CASSQGEQAHYEQYF. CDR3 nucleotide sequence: TGCGCCAGCAGCCAAGGAGAACAGGCCCACTACGAGCAGTACTTC.

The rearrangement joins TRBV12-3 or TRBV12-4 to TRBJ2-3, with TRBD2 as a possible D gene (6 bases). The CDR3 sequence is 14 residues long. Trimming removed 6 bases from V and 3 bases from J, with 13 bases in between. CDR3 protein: CASRKTRYTDTQYF. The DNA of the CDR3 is TGTGCCAGCAGAAAGACTAGATATACAGATACGCAGTATTTT.

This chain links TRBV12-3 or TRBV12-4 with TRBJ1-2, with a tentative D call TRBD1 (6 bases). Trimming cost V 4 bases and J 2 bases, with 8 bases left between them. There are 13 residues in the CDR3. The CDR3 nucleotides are TGTGCCAGCAGTTGCGGACAGAACTATGGCTACACCTTC. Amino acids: CASSCGQNYGYTF.

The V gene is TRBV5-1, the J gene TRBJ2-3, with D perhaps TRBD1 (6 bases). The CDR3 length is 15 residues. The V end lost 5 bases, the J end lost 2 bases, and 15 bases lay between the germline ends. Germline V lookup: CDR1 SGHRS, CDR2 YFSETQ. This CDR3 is CASSFMGAITDTQYF. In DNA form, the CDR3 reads TGCGCCAGCAGTTTTATGGGGGCGATCACAGATACGCAGTATTTT.

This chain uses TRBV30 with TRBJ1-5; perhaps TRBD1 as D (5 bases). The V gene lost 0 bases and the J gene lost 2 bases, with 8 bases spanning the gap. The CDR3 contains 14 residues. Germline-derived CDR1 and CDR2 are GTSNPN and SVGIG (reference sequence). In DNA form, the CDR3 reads TGTGCCTGGAGTGTCGACAGCCGCAATCAGCCCCAGCATTTT. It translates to CAWSVDSRNQPQHF.

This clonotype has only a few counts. The CDR3 loop is CASSFTGIGAETQYF. For the CDR3, the DNA is TGTGCCAGCAGCTTTACAGGGATAGGGGCAGAGACCCAGTACTTC. The chain uses TRBV13 and TRBJ2-5; D possibly corresponds to TRBD1 (6 bases). The germline V gene encodes CDR1 PRHDT and CDR2 FYEKMQ (reference sequence). CDR3 size: 15 residues. V lost 3 bases and J lost 4, with 15 bases in between. Together with reference TRBV13 and TRBJ2-5, the CDR3 gives the full variable domain: AAGVIQSPRHLIKEKRETATLKCYPIPRHDTVYWYQQGPGQDPQFLISFYEKMQSDKGSIPDRFSAQQFSDYHSELNMSSLELGDSALYFCASSFTGIGAETQYFGPGTRLLVL.

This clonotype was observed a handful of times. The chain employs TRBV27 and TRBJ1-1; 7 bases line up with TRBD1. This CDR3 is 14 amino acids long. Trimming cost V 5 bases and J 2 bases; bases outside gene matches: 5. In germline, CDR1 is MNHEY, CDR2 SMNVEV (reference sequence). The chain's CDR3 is CASSRDSINTEAFF. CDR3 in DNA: TGTGCCAGCAGTCGGGACAGTATCAACACTGAAGCTTTCTTT.

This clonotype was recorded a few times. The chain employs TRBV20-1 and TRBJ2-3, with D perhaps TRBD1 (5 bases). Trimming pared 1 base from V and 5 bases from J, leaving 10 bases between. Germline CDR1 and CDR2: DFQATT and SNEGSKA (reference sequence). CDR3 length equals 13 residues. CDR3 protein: CSARAGFIDTQYF. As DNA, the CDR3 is TGCAGTGCTAGAGCAGGGTTCATAGATACGCAGTATTTT.

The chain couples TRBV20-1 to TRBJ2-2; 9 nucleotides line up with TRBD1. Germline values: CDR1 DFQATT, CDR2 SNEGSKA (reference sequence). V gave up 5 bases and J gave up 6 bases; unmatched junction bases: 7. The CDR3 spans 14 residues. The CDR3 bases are TGCAGTGCTTATGAACAGGGGGCCGCCGGGGAGCTGTTTTTT. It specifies CSAYEQGAAGELFF.

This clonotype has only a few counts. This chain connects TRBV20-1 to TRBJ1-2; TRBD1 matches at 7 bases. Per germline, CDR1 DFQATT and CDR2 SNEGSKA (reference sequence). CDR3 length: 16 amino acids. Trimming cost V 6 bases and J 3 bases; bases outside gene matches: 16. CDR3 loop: CSAQRQGATLDYGYTF. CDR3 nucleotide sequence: TGCAGTGCCCAAAGACAGGGTGCCACTCTAGACTATGGCTACACCTTC.

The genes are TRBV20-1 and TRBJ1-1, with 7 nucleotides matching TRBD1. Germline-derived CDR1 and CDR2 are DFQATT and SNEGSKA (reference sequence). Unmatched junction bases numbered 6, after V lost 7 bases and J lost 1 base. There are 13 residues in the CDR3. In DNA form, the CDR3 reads TGCAGTGTTTACAGGGGAACGAACACTGAAGCTTTCTTT. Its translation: CSVYRGTNTEAFF.

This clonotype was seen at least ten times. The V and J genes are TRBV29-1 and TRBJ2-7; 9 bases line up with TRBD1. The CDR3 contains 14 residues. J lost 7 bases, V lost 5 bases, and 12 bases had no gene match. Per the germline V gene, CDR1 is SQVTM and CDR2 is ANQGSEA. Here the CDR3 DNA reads TGCAGCGTTCGTCGGACAGGGGCCCGTGAGGAGCAGTACTTC. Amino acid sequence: CSVRRTGAREEQYF.